This T cell receptor (beta chain) was recorded in a study of blood T cell repertoires in COVID-19 (dated by TCRdb to the early 2020s). At the level of the whole study: The collaborator samples originated in the United States, Italy and Spain and spanned the acute and convalescent phases of COVID-19. Subjects who had been exposed to COVID-19, were actively infected with it, or had recovered from it provided the deeply sampled blood TCRbeta repertoires that made up the dataset. Nearly every sample came with metadata listing a de-identified subject ID, COVID-19 status, age in years and sex. The samples were drawn from two sources: the first 160 participants of the ongoing ImmuneRACE study, and over 950 subjects contributed by 6 global collaborators. Where available, HLA class I and class II types were obtained from metadata supplied by the sample provider rather than from assay-based typing. A freely available public database, intended as a resource for researchers studying the immune response to SARS-CoV-2, is where the repertoires were released. The prospective study material was composed of cDNA or gDNA derived from T cells, B-cell-depleted T cells, or PBMCs. Study-wide conclusions, independent of this receptor: The amount of clinical and demographic metadata varied by source and participant and was provided uncurated.

Each collaborating institution followed its own protocols to collect whole blood in K2EDTA tubes. For TCRbeta analysis, collaborator samples were shipped as frozen whole blood, as isolated PBMCs, or as DNA extracted from either sample type. TCRbeta CDR3 regions were amplified from genomic DNA by means of the immunoSEQ Assay, a bias-controlled multiplex PCR. The authors' pipeline ran thus. The number of nucleated cells in each sample was estimated by amplification of reference gene primers within the assay. To quantify the absolute abundance of each unique TCRbeta CDR3 rearrangement, sequence reads were collapsed and filtered. For each sample, productive Simpson clonality was calculated as the square root of Simpson's diversity index over productive rearrangements. TCRdb took over this immuneACCESS table, retaining in-frame rearrangements with V and J assigned. Such tables are incomplete; in checked studies, under half of the missing clones stem from an unresolved V gene, and the remainder is unexplained. That table gives V, J and clone size, and the DNA gave D and trimming. For this sample there are about 380,000 clones; 81% appear just once. The top ten hold 1.1% of the sample.

There are 16 amino acids in the CDR3, from cysteine to phenylalanine inclusive. Only the CDR3 DNA stays, 48 bases, in frame from base 1. At the junction V is shortened by 8 bases and J by 0 bases, with 17 bases in between. The germline V gene encodes CDR1 MNHEY and CDR2 SMNVEV (reference sequence). As for this clone: The antigen it binds to is not known. The sample holds no much larger clone one base away, and base qualities are not on file.

The receptor comes from a human donor with acute or convalescent COVID-19. The donor label of this sample is uncertain. The rearranged segments are TRBV27 and TRBJ2-1; TRBD1 might be the D gene, on 6 matching bases. Sequenced material: peripheral blood. The CDR3 amino acid sequence is: CASSSLQGSSYNEQFF. The nucleotides are TGTGCCAGCTCTTCTCTCCAGGGGAGCTCCTACAATGAGCAGTTCTTC.